One sample yielded the 12 T cell receptor beta chains listed below, sequenced in a study of cytomegalovirus exposure and HLA in healthy donors. Vbeta (60) and Jbeta (13) primers were used in the PCR. The repertoire was sequenced with immunoSEQ multiplex PCR; TCRdb's copy has only in-frame clones and lacks some. Of around 100,000 clones in the sample, over 60% were seen once. Source material: PBMCs. These receptors were obtained from a young man in good health and CMV-seropositive.

The rearrangement uses TRBV19 and TRBJ1-2; D gene uncertain. Trimming cost V 8 bases and J 5 bases, with 18 bases left between them. Germline assignment: CDR1 LNHDA and CDR2 SQIVND (reference sequence). The CDR3 has 14 amino acids. CDR3 in DNA: TGTGCCAGTTCGGACGGACTTGATTTTTATGGCTACACCTTC. Translation gives CASSDGLDFYGYTF.

Here the CDR3 DNA reads TGTGCCAGCAGGGGACAGGGGGCCGGTGAAAAACTGTTTTTT. Translated, it gives CASRGQGAGEKLFF. V and J are TRBV28 and TRBJ1-4; 12 bases align to TRBD1. Germline V gene sequence: CDR1 MDHEN, CDR2 SYDVKM. V was pared by 6 bases and J by 7 bases, with 3 bases of the junction left unmatched. The CDR3 loop spans 14 amino acids.

The chain recombines TRBV5-1 with TRBJ2-2; TRBD2 matches 10 bases. The CDR3 has 14 residues. The V segment lost 2 bases and the J segment 6 bases; nucleotides outside the gene matches: 1. The V gene's germline CDR1 is SGHRS and CDR2 YFSETQ. The CDR3 DNA reads TGCGCCAGCAGCTTACTAGCGGGGTCCGGGGAGCTGTTTTTT. It specifies CASSLLAGSGELFF.

As regards this clone: Other DNA sequences in the same sample also yield this CDR3. The V call is TRBV9, the J call TRBJ2-3, with 7 bases lining up with TRBD1. This CDR3 contains 15 residues. The trim removed 0 bases at V and 1 base at J, leaving 2 bases unmatched. The germline V gene has CDR1 SGDLS and CDR2 YYNGEE. CDR3 in amino acids: CASSVEQGRTDTQYF. DNA for the CDR3: TGTGCCAGCAGCGTAGAACAGGGGCGCACAGATACGCAGTATTTT.

This chain's CDR3 is CAISEPEVGGDNEQFF. For the CDR3, the DNA is TGTGCCATCAGTGAGCCCGAGGTGGGCGGGGACAATGAGCAGTTCTTC. The chain uses TRBV10-3 and TRBJ2-1, with D possibly being TRBD2 (6 bases). The germline V and J ends were trimmed by 2 bases and 5 bases, with 16 bases remaining between them. The CDR3 spans 16 residues. Germline lookup yields CDR1 ENHRY and CDR2 SYGVKD.

V and J are TRBV29-1 and TRBJ2-5; no clear D. CDR1 is SQVTM, CDR2 ANQGSEA, per germline. V was clipped by 5 bases and J by 2 bases, with 9 bases between them. CDR3 length equals 12 residues. CDR3: CSVWAVQETQYF. In DNA, the CDR3 is TGCAGCGTTTGGGCCGTTCAAGAGACCCAGTACTTC.

A single count supports this clone. V usage is TRBV7-8 and J usage is TRBJ2-7; D is perhaps TRBD1 (5 bases). Germline V gene lookup returns CDR1 SGHVS and CDR2 FQNEAQ. The CDR3 covers 14 residues. The V and J ends lost 4 bases and 0 bases respectively, with 10 bases between them. The CDR3 here is CASSSGHDSYEQYF. The CDR3 DNA is TGTGCCAGCAGCTCCGGACATGACTCCTACGAGCAGTACTTC.

The chain combines TRBV14 with TRBJ1-6, with 8 positions matching TRBD1. This CDR3 is 14 amino acids long. The J segment lost 7 bases and the V segment lost 4 bases, leaving 3 bases of the junction unmatched. Germline CDR1 is SGHDN and CDR2 is FVKESK. CDR3 region: CASSPDRVNSPLHF. The DNA for the CDR3 is TGTGCCAGCAGCCCGGACAGGGTGAATTCACCCCTCCACTTT.

The chain employs TRBV2 and TRBJ2-3, with 7 bases matching TRBD2. J was trimmed by 4 bases and V by 8 bases; bases with no gene match: 9. The length of the CDR3 is 14 residues. CDR1 and CDR2 from the germline V gene are SNHLY and FYNNEI. The CDR3 DNA follows: TGTGCCAGCCGAGTCCGGGGGGTCGCAGATACGCAGTATTTT. This sequence encodes CASRVRGVADTQYF.

The chain recombines TRBV19 with TRBJ2-1; TRBD2 agrees at 12 bases. CDR3 length: 15 amino acids. CDR1 LNHDA and CDR2 SQIVND come from the germline V gene (reference sequence). After removal of 5 bases from V and 10 bases from J, the junction contained 9 bases not matched to a gene. In DNA form, the CDR3 reads TGTGCCAGTAGTTCGCTAGCGGGGGGGGCTCCCGAGCAGTTCTTC. This gives the protein CASSSLAGGAPEQFF.

This clone appeared once. The J gene is TRBJ1-1, the V gene TRBV5-5, with D possibly matching TRBD1 (6 bases). Trimming took 5 bases from V and 5 from J, leaving 16 bases between them. The CDR3 has 14 residues. Germline V gives CDR1 SGHKS, CDR2 YYEKEE (reference sequence). CDR3: CASRPALRGTEAFF. The CDR3 DNA is TGTGCCAGCAGACCCGCCCTAAGGGGGACTGAAGCTTTCTTT.

The chain joins TRBV9 to TRBJ2-1, with 11 bases that match TRBD2. The V segment lost 4 bases and the J segment 9 bases; nucleotides outside the gene matches: 12. CDR3 length equals 16 residues. In germline, CDR1 is SGDLS, CDR2 YYNGEE. DNA for the CDR3: TGTGCCAGCAGCACCCCGCTAGCGGGGGGCCCCGGTGAGCAGTTCTTC. Its protein is CASSTPLAGGPGEQFF.